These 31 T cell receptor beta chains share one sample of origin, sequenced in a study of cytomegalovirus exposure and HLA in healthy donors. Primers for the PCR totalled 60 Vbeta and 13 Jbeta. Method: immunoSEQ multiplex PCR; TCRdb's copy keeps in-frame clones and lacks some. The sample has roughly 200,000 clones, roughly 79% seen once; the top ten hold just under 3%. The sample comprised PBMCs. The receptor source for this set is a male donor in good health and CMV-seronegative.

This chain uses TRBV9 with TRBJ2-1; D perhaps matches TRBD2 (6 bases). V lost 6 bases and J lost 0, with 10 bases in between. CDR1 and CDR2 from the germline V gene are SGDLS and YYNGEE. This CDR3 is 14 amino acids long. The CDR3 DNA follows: TGTGCCAGCACACCGGGACTCTCCTACAATGAGCAGTTCTTC. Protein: CASTPGLSYNEQFF.

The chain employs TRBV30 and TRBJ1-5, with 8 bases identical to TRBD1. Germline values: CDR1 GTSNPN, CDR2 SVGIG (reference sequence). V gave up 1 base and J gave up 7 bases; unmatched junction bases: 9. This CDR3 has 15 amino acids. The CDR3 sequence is CAWSGNTGGRQPQHF. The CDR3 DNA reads TGTGCCTGGAGTGGCAATACAGGGGGAAGACAGCCCCAGCATTTT.

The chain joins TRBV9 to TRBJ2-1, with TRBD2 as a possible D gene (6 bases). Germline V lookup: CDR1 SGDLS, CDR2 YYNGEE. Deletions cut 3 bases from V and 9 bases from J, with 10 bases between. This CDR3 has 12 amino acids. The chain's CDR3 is CASSATSGEQFF. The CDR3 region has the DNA TGTGCCAGCAGCGCGACTAGTGGTGAGCAGTTCTTC.

CDR3 loop: CASSPPPGWDTQYF. CDR3 bases: TGTGCCAGCAGCCCCCCTCCGGGTTGGGATACGCAGTATTTT. The J gene is TRBJ2-3, the V gene TRBV28; D remains ambiguous. Germline V gene data show CDR1 as MDHEN and CDR2 as SYDVKM. The CDR3 has 14 residues. V gave up 6 bases and J gave up 6 bases, with 16 bases separating them. The full variable domain, with the rest looked up from reference TRBV28 and TRBJ2-3, is DVKVTQSSRYLVKRTGEKVFLECVQDMDHENMFWYRQDPGLGLRLIYFSYDVKMKEKGDIPEGYSVSREKKERFSLILESASTNQTSMYLCASSPPPGWDTQYFGPGTRLTVL.

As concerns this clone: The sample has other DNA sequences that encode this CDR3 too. CDR3 residues: CASSLSSYNEQFF. CDR3 DNA: TGTGCCAGCAGCCTTAGCTCCTACAATGAGCAGTTCTTC. This chain links TRBV27 with TRBJ2-1; D uncertain. CDR3 length equals 13 residues. Per germline, CDR1 MNHEY and CDR2 SMNVEV (reference sequence). V lost 6 bases and J 0 bases, leaving 6 bases between the germline ends.

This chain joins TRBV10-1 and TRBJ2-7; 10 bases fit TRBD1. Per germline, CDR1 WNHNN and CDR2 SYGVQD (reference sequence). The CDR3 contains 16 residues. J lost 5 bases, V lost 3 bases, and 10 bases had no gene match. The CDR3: CASSDVVGTGVHEQYF. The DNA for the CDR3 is TGCGCCAGCAGTGACGTGGTCGGGACAGGGGTCCACGAGCAGTACTTC.

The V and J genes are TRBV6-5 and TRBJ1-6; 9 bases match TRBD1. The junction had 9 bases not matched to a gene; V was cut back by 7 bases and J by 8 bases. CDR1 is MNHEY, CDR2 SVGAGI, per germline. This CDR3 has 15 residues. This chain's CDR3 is CASKISGQGHSPLHF. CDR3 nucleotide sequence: TGTGCCAGCAAGATATCGGGACAGGGTCATTCACCCCTCCACTTT.

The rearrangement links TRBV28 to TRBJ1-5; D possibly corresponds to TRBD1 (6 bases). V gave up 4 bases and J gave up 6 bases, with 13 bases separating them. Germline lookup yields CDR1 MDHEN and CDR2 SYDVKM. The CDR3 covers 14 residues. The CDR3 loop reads CASSYPGVSQPQHF. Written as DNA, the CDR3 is TGTGCCAGCAGTTACCCAGGGGTTTCTCAGCCCCAGCATTTT.

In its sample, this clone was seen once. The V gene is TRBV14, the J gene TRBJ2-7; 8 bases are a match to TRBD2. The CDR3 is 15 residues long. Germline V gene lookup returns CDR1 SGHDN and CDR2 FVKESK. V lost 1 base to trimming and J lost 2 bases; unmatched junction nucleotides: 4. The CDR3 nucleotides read TGTGCCAGCAGCCAAGTAGCGGGGTTTGCCTACGAGCAGTACTTC. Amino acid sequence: CASSQVAGFAYEQYF.

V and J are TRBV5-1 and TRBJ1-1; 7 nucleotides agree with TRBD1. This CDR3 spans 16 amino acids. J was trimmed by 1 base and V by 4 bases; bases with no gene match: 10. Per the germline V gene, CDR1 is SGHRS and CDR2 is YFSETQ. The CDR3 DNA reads TGCGCCAGCAGCCAAACCTCACAGGGGTCGAACACTGAAGCTTTCTTT. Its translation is CASSQTSQGSNTEAFF. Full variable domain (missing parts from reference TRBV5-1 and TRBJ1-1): KAGVTQTPRYLIKTRGQQVTLSCSPISGHRSVSWYQQTPGQGLQFLFEYFSETQRNKGNFPGRFSGRQFSNSRSEMNVSTLELGDSALYLCASSQTSQGSNTEAFFGQGTRLTVV.

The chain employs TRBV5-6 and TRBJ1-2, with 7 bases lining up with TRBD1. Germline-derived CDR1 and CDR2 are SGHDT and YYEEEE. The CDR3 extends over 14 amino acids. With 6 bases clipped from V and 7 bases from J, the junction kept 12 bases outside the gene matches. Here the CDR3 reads CASKQGRGYGGYTF. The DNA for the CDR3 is TGTGCCAGCAAACAGGGGCGCGGATATGGTGGCTACACCTTC. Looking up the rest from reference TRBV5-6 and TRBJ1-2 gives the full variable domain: DAGVTQSPTHLIKTRGQQVTLRCSPKSGHDTVSWYQQALGQGPQFIFQYYEEEERQRGNFPDRFSGHQFPNYSSELNVNALLLGDSALYLCASKQGRGYGGYTFGSGTRLTVV.

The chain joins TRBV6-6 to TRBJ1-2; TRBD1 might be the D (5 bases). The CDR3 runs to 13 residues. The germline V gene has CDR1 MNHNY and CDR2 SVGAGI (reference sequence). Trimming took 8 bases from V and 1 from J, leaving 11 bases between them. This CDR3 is CASSTQVNYGYTF. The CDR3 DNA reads TGTGCCAGCTCGACACAGGTTAACTATGGCTACACCTTC.

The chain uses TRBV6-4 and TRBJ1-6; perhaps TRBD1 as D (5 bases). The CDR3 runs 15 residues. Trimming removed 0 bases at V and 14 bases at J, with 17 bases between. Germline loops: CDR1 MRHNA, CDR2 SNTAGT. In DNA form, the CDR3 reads TGTGCCAGCAGTGACTCGAGCAGGGCACCTTTAGCCCTCCACTTT. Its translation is CASSDSSRAPLALHF.

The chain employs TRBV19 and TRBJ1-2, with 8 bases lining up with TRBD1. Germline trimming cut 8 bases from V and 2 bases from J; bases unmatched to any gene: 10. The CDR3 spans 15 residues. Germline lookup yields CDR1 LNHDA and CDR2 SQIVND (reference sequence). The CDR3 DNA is TGTGCCAGTGCGGCAGGGGGCGCGGTAAACTATGGCTACACCTTC. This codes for CASAAGGAVNYGYTF.

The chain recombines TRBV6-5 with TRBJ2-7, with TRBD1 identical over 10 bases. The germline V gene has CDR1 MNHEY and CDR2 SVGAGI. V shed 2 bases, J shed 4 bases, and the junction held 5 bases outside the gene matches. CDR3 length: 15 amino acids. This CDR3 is CASSYVTGGAYEQYF. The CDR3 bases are TGTGCCAGCAGTTACGTGACAGGGGGCGCTTACGAGCAGTACTTC.

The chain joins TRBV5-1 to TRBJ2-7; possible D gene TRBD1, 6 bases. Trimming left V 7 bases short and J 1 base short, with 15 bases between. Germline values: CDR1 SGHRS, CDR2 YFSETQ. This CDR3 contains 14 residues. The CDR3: CASSQGSVSYEQYF. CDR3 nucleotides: TGCGCCAGCTCCCAGGGGTCGGTTTCCTACGAGCAGTACTTC.

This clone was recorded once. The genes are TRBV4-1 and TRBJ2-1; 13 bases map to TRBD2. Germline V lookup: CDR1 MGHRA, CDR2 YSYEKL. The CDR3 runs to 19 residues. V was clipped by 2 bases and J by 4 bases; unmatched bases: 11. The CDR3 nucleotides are TGCGCCAGCAGCCAACCCCGGACTAGCGGGGGCGCTCGGTACAATGAGCAGTTCTTC. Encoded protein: CASSQPRTSGGARYNEQFF.

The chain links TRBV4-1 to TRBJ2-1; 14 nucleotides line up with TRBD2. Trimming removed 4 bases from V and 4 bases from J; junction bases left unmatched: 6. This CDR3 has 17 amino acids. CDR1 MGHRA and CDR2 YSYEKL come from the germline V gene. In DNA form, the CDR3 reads TGCGCCAGCAGCCGAATATGGACTAGCGGGAGGTACAATGAGCAGTTCTTC. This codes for CASSRIWTSGRYNEQFF.

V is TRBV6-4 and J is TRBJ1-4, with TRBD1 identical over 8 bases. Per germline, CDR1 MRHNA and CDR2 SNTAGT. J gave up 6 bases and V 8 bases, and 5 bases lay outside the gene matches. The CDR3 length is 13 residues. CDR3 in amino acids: CASGQGGDEKLFF. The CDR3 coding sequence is TGTGCCAGCGGACAGGGCGGCGATGAAAAACTGTTTTTT.

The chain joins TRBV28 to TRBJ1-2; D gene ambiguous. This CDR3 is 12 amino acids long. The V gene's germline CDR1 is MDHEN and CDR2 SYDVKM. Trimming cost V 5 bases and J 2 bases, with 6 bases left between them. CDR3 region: CASSPGNYGYTF. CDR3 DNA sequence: TGTGCCAGCAGTCCAGGAAACTATGGCTACACCTTC.

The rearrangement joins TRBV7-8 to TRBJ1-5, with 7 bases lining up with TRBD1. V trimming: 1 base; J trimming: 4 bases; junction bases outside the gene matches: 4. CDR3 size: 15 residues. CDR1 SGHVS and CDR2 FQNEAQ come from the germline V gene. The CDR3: CASSLGQGNNQPQHF. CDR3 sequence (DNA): TGTGCCAGCAGCTTAGGACAGGGTAATAATCAGCCCCAGCATTTT.

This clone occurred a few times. CDR3: CASSPEQTQYF. In DNA, the CDR3 is TGTGCCAGCAGCCCCGAGCAGACCCAGTACTTC. This chain joins TRBV7-8 and TRBJ2-5; D is uncertain. Germline V gene data show CDR1 as SGHVS and CDR2 as FQNEAQ. The V gene lost 5 bases and the J gene lost 6 bases, with 7 bases spanning the gap. The CDR3 consists of 11 residues.

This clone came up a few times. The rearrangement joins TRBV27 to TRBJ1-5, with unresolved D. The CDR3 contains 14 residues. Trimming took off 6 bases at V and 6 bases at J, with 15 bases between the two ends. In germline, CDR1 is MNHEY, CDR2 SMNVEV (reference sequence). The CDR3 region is CASSLMGSLQPQHF. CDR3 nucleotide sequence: TGTGCCAGCAGCCTGATGGGGAGTCTTCAGCCCCAGCATTTT.

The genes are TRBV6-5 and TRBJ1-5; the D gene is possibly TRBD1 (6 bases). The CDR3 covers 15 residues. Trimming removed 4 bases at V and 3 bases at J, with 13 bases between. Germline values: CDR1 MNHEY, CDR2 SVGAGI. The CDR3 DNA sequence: TGTGCCAGCAGTTCGCCCGGACAGAACAATCAGCCCCAGCATTTT. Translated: CASSSPGQNNQPQHF.

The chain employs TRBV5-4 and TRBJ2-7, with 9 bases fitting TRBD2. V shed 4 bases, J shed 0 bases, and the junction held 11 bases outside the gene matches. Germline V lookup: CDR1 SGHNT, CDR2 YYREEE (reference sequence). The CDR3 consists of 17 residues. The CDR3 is CASSPGTSRTSSYEQYF. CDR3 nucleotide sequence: TGTGCCAGCAGCCCCGGGACTAGCCGAACGAGCTCCTACGAGCAGTACTTC. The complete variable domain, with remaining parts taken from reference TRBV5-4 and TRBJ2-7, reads ETGVTQSPTHLIKTRGQQVTLRCSSQSGHNTVSWYQQALGQGPQFIFQYYREEENGRGNFPPRFSGLQFPNYSSELNVNALELDDSALYLCASSPGTSRTSSYEQYFGPGTRLTVT.

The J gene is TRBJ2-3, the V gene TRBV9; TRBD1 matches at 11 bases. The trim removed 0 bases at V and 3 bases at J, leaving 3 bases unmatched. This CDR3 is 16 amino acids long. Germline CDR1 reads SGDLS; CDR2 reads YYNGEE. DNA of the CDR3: TGTGCCAGCAGCGTAGTTGGGACAGGGGGGACAGATACGCAGTATTTT. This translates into CASSVVGTGGTDTQYF.

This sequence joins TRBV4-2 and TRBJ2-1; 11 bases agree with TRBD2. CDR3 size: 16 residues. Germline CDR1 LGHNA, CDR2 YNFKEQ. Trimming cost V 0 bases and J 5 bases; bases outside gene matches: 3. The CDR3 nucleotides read TGTGCCAGCAGCCAAGATAGCGGGAGGGTAAACAATGAGCAGTTCTTC. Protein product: CASSQDSGRVNNEQFF.

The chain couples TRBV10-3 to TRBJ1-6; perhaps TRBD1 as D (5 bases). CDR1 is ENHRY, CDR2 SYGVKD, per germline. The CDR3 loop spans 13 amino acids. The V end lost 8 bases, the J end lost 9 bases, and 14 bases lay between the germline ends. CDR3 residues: CAIAGQGSSPLHF. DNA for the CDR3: TGTGCCATCGCGGGGCAGGGCAGTTCACCCCTCCACTTT.

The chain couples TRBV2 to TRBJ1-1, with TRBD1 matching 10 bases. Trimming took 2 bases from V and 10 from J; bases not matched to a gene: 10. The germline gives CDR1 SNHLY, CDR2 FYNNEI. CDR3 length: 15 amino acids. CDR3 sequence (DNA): TGTGCCAGCAGTGAACCAGGACAGGGGGAGAGGGGAGCTTTCTTT. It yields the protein CASSEPGQGERGAFF.

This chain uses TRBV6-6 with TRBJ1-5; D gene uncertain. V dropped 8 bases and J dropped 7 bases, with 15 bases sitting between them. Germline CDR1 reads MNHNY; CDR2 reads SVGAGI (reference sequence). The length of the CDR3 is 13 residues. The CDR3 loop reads CASSARSEQPQHF. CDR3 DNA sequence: TGTGCCAGCTCTGCCCGGAGTGAGCAGCCCCAGCATTTT.

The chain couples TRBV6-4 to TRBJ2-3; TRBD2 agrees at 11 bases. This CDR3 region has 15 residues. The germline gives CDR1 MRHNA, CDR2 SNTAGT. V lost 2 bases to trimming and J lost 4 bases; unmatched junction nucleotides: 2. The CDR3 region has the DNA TGTGCCAGCAGTGACGCTAGCGGGAGGCCAGATACGCAGTATTTT. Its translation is CASSDASGRPDTQYF.